A selection of T cell receptor beta chains follows, all from one sample in a study of radiation and T cells in renal cell carcinoma. The data were produced by immunoSEQ multiplex PCR, yet TCRdb's version contains in-frame clones alone and is incomplete. The sample contains roughly 45,000 clones, roughly 80% of which appear only once. Sequenced here: blood, sampled from a patient whose treatment included radiotherapy and nephrectomy. All receptors come from a woman in her seventies with renal cell carcinoma. Each CDR3 is given with its conserved first and last residue. The order of the fields is J gene, V gene, clone size, D gene, CDR3 protein, CDR3 DNA. A D gene is named only where the DNA matches it firmly. Size is omitted from some rows. Given values are once, few, many or a class for expanded clones.

J gene: TRBJ2-1
V gene: TRBV9
clone size: -
D gene: TRBD2
CDR3 protein: CASSVATTSGTDEQFF
CDR3 DNA: TGTGCCAGCAGCGTAGCTACGACTAGCGGGACGGATGAGCAGTTCTTC

J gene: TRBJ2-3
V gene: TRBV7-9
clone size: -
D gene: -
CDR3 protein: CASSALGRRSTDTQYF
CDR3 DNA: TGTGCCAGCAGCGCACTCGGGCGTAGAAGCACAGATACGCAGTATTTT

J gene: TRBJ2-1
V gene: TRBV7-2
clone size: -
D gene: TRBD2
CDR3 protein: CASSLLAGNYNEQFF
CDR3 DNA: TGTGCCAGCAGCTTATTAGCGGGAAATTACAATGAGCAGTTCTTC

J gene: TRBJ2-3
V gene: TRBV15
clone size: few
D gene: TRBD2
CDR3 protein: CATSTYVREAERHTQYF
CDR3 DNA: TGTGCCACCAGCACCTACGTCCGGGAGGCCGAGCGCCATACGCAGTATTTT

J gene: TRBJ2-1
V gene: TRBV7-2
clone size: -
D gene: TRBD1
CDR3 protein: CASSPGTGGVNEQFF
CDR3 DNA: TGTGCCAGCAGCCCAGGGACAGGGGGGGTAAATGAGCAGTTCTTC

J gene: TRBJ2-5
V gene: TRBV5-1
clone size: -
D gene: -
CDR3 protein: CASSLRQAQETQYF
CDR3 DNA: TGCGCCAGCAGCTTGCGGCAGGCCCAAGAGACCCAGTACTTC

J gene: TRBJ1-1
V gene: TRBV6-6
clone size: -
D gene: TRBD1
CDR3 protein: CASSFRTGSSTEAFF
CDR3 DNA: TGTGCCAGCAGTTTCCGGACAGGGTCTAGCACTGAAGCTTTCTTT

J gene: TRBJ2-5
V gene: TRBV10-3
clone size: -
D gene: -
CDR3 protein: CAIQGGPSETQYF
CDR3 DNA: TGTGCCATCCAGGGGGGCCCATCCGAGACCCAGTACTTC

J gene: TRBJ2-3
V gene: TRBV7-2
clone size: -
D gene: -
CDR3 protein: CASSQGTNTDTQYF
CDR3 DNA: TGTGCCAGCAGCCAGGGTACTAACACAGATACGCAGTATTTT

J gene: TRBJ2-1
V gene: TRBV2
clone size: -
D gene: TRBD2
CDR3 protein: CASRGLAGEQFF
CDR3 DNA: TGTGCCAGCAGGGGACTAGCGGGAGAACAGTTCTTC